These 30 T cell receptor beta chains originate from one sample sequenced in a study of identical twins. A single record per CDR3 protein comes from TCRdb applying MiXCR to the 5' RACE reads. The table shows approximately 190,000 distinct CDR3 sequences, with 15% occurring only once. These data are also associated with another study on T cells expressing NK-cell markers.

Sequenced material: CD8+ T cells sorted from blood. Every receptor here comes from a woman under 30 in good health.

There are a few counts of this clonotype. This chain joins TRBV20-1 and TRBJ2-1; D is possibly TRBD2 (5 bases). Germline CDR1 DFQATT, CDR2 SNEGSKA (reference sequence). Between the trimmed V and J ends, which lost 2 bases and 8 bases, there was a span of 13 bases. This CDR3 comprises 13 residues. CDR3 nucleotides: TGCAGTGCTAGATCGATTACAGCGGATGAGCAGTTCTTC. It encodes CSARSITADEQFF.

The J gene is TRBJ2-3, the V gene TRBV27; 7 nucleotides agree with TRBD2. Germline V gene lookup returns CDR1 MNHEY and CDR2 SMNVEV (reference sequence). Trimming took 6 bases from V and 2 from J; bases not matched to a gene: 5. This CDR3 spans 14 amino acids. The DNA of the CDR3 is TGTGCCAGCAGGCAAGCGGGGAACACAGATACGCAGTATTTT. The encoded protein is CASRQAGNTDTQYF.

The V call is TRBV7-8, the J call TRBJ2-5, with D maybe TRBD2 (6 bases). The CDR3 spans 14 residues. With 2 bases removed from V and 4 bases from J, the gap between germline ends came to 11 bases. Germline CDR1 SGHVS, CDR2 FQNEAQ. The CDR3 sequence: CASSLTGLGETQYF. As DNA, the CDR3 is TGTGCCAGCAGCTTAACGGGACTGGGAGAGACCCAGTACTTC.

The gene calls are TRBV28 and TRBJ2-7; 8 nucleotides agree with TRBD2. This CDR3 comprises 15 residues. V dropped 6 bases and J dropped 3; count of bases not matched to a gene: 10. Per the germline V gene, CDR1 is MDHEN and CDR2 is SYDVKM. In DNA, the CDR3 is TGTGCCAGCAGGGGGTTAGCGGGGATCGGCTACGAGCAGTACTTC. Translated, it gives CASRGLAGIGYEQYF.

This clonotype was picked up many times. The DNA of the CDR3 is TGTGCCAGCAGACAGGCGGCAGGGTCCGAGCAGTACTTC. This gives the protein CASRQAAGSEQYF. The V gene is TRBV5-6, the J gene TRBJ2-7, with TRBD1 as a possible D gene (5 bases). CDR1 is SGHDT, CDR2 YYEEEE, per germline. The V end was cut by 5 bases, the J end by 6 bases, with 15 bases between. CDR3 length equals 13 residues.

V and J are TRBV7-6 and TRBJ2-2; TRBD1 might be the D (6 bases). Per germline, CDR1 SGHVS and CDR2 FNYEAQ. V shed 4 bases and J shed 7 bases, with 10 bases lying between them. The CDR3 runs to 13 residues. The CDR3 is CASSYREGGELFF. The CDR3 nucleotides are TGTGCCAGCAGCTACAGGGAAGGCGGGGAGCTGTTTTTT.

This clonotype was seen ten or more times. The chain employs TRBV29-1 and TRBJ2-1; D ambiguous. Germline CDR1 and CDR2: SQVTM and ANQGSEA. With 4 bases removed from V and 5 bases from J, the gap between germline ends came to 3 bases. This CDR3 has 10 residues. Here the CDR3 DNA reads TGCAGCGTTGGGGACAATGAGCAGTTCTTC. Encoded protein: CSVGDNEQFF.

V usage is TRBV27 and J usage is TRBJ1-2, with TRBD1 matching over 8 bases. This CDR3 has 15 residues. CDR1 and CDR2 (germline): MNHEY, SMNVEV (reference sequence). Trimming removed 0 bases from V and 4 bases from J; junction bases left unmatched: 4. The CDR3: CASSLSGQAFYGYTF. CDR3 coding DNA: TGTGCCAGCAGTTTATCGGGACAGGCGTTCTATGGCTACACCTTC.

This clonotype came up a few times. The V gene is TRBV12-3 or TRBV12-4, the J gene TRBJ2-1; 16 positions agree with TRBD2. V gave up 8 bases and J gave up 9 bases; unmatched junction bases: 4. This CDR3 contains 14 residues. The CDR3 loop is CASGGTSGGGEQFF. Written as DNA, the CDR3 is TGTGCCAGCGGTGGGACTAGCGGGGGGGGTGAGCAGTTCTTC.

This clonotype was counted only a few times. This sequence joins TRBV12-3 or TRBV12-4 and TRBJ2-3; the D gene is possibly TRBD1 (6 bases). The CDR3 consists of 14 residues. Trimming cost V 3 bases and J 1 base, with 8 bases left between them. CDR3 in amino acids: CASSLRQGTDTQYF. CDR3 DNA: TGTGCCAGCAGTTTGAGACAGGGCACAGATACGCAGTATTTT.

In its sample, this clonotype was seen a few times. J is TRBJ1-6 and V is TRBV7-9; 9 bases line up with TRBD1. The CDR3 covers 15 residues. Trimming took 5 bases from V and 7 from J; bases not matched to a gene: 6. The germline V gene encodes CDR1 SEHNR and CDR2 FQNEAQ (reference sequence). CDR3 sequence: CASSPDRGYNSPLHF. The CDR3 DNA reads TGTGCCAGCAGCCCGGACAGGGGATACAATTCACCCCTCCACTTT.

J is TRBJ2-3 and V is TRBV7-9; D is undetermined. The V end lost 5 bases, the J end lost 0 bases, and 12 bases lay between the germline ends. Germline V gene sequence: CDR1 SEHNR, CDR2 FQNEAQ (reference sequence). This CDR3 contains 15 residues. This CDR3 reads CASSLKPASTDTQYF. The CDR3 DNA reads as TGTGCCAGCAGCCTTAAGCCGGCTAGCACAGATACGCAGTATTTT.

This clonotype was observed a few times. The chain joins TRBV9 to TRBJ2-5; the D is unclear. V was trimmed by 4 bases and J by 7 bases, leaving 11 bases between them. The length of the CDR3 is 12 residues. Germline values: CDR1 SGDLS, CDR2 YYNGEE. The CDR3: CASSSADGTQYF. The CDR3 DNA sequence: TGTGCCAGCAGCTCCGCTGACGGGACCCAGTACTTC.

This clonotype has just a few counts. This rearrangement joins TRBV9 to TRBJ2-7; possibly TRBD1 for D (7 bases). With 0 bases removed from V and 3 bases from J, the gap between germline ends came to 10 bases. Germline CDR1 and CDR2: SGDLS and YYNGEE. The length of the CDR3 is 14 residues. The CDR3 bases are TGTGCCAGCAGCGTAGGACAGGGAGGCTACGAGCAGTACTTC. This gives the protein CASSVGQGGYEQYF.

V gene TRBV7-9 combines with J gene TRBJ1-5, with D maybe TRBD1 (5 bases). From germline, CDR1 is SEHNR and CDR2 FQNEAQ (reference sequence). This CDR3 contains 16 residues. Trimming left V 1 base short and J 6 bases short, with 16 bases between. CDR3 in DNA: TGTGCCAGCAGCTTAGTGTCGGGGCGGCGGTTTCAGCCCCAGCATTTT. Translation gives CASSLVSGRRFQPQHF.

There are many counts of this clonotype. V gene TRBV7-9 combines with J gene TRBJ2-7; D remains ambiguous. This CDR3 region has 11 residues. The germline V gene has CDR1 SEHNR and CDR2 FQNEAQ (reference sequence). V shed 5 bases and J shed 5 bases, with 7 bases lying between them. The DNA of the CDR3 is TGTGCCAGCAGCCCTGGACACGAGCAGTACTTC. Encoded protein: CASSPGHEQYF.

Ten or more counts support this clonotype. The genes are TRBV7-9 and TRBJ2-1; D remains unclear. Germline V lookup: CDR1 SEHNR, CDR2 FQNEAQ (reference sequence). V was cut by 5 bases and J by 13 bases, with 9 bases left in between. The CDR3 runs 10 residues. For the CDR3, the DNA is TGTGCCAGCAGCACCGGGCCTCAGTTCTTC. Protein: CASSTGPQFF.

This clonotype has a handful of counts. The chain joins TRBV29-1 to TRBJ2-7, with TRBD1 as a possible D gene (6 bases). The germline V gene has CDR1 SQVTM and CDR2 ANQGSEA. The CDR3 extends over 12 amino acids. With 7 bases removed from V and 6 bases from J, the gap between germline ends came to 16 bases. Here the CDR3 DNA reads TGCAGCGCAAAGGGGGATTACGGCGAGCAGTACTTC. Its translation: CSAKGDYGEQYF.

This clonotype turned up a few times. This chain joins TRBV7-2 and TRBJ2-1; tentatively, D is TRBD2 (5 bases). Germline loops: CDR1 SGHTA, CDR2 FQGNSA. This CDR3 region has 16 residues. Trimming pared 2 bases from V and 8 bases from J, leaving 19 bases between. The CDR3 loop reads CASSLRGHPGMDEQFF. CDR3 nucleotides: TGTGCCAGCAGCTTACGGGGTCACCCTGGGATGGATGAGCAGTTCTTC.

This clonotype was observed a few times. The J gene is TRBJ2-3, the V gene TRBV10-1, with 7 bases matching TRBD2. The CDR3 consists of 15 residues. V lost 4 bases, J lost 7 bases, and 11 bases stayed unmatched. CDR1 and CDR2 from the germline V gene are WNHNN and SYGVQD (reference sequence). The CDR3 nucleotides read TGCGCCAGCAGTGTCTCCGCTAGCGGTTGGAATACGCAGTATTTT. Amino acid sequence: CASSVSASGWNTQYF.

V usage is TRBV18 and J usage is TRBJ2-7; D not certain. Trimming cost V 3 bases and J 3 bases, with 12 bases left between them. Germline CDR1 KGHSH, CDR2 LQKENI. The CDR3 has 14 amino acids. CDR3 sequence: CASSPGSPYYEQYF. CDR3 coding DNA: TGTGCCAGCTCACCGGGCAGCCCTTACTACGAGCAGTACTTC.

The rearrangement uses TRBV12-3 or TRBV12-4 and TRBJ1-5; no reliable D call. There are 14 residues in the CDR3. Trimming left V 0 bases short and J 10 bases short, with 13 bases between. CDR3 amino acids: CASSLALGGHPQHF. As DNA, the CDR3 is TGTGCCAGCAGTTTAGCCCTGGGTGGTCATCCCCAGCATTTT.

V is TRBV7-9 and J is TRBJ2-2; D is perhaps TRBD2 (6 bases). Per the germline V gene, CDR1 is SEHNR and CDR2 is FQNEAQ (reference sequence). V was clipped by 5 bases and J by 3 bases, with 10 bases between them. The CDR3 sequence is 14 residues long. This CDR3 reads CASSPAGYTGELFF. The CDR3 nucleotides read TGTGCCAGCAGCCCTGCGGGATACACCGGGGAGCTGTTTTTT.

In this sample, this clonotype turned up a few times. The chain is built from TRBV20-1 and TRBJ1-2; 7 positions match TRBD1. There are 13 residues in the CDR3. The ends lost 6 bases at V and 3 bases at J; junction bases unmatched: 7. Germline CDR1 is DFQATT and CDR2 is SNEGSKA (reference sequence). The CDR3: CSAPRQGHYGYTF. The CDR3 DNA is TGCAGTGCCCCTAGACAGGGCCACTATGGCTACACCTTC.

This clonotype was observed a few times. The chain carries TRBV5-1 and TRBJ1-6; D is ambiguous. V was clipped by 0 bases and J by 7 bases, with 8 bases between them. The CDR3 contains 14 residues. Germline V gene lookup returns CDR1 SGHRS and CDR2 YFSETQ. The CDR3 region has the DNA TGCGCCAGCAGCTTGGACGGGTTAAATTCACCCCTCCACTTT. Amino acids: CASSLDGLNSPLHF.

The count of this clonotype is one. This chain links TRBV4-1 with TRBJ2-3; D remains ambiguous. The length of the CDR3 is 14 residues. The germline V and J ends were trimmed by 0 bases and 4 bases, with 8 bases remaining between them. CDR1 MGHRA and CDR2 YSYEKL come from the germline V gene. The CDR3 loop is CASSQERGADTQYF. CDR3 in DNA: TGCGCCAGCAGCCAAGAGAGAGGCGCAGATACGCAGTATTTT.

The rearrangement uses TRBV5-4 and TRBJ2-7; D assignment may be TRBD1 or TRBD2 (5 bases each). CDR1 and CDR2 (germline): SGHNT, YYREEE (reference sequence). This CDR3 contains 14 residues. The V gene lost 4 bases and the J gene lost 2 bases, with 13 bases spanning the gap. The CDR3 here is CASSEFSGPYEQYF. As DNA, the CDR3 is TGTGCCAGCAGCGAATTTTCGGGGCCCTACGAGCAGTACTTC.

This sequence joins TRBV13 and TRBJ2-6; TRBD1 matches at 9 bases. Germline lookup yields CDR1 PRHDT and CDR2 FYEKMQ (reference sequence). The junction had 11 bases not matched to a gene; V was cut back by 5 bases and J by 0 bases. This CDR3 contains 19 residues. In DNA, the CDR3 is TGTGCCAGCAGCCCCGGGGGGACAGGGCCTTCCTCTGGGGCCAACGTCCTGACTTTC. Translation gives CASSPGGTGPSSGANVLTF.

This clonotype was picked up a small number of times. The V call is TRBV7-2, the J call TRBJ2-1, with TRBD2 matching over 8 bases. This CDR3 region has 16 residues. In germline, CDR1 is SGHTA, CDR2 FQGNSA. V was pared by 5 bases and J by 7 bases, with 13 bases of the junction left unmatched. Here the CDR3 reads CASSRGGGGRWNEQFF. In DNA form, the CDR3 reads TGTGCCAGCAGCCGCGGAGGCGGCGGGAGGTGGAATGAGCAGTTCTTC. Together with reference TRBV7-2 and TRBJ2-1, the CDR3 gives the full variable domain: GAGVSQSPSNKVTEKGKDVELRCDPISGHTALYWYRQSLGQGLEFLIYFQGNSAPDKSGLPSDRFSAERTGGSVSTLTIQRTQQEDSAVYLCASSRGGGGRWNEQFFGPGTRLTVL.

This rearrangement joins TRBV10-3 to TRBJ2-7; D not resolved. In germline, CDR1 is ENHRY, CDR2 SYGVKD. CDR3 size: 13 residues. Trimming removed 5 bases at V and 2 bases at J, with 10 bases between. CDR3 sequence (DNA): TGTGCCATCAGTCTCTCAGAGACCTACGAGCAGTACTTC. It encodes CAISLSETYEQYF.